This TCR beta chain was observed in a study of human T cells and chemical hapten exposure. The study's library attached unique molecular identifiers to single cDNA molecules. From the RACE reads, TCRdb called clonotypes with MiXCR, one entry per CDR3 protein. The table has around 95,000 distinct CDR3 sequences, approximately 11% seen once. V was pared by 5 bases and J by 0 bases, with 10 bases between. Germline V lookup: CDR1 SQVTM, CDR2 ANQGSEA. The CDR3 is made up of 13 amino acids. Specified time point: pre-sensitization, week 0. Treatment: therapeutic diphenylcyclopropenone sensitization with weekly scalp DPC.

This sequence originates from a woman in her sixties with alopecia areata. Some clones in this sample may be carry-over from other donors' samples. Material: whole blood, obtained in connection with sensitization to the hapten diphenylcyclopropenone (DPC). The chain has TRBV29-1 and TRBJ2-5; D is ambiguous. CDR3 in amino acids: CSVRSGYQETQYF. The DNA for the CDR3 is TGCAGCGTTCGGTCTGGGTACCAAGAGACCCAGTACTTC.